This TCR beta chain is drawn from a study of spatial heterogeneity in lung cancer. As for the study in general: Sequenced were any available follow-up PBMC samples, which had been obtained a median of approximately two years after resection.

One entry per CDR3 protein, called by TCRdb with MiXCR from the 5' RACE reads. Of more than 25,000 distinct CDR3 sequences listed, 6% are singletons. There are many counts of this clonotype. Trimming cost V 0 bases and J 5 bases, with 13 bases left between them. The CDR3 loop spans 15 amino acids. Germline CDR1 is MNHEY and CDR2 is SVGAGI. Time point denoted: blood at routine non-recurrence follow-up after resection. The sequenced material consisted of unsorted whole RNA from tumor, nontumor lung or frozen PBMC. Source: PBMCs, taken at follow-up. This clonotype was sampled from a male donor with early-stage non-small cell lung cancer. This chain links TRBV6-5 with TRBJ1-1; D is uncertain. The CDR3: CASSYSVSPGTEAFF. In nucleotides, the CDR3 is TGTGCCAGCAGTTACTCGGTGAGCCCGGGAACTGAAGCTTTCTTT.